The 22 T cell receptor beta chains reported below all come from one sample, sequenced in a study of patients and donors after allogeneic stem cell transplantation. A single record per CDR3 protein comes from TCRdb applying MiXCR to the RT-PCR reads. The sample has around 29,000 distinct CDR3 sequences; roughly a third are singletons. Sequencing was carried out using blood, either unsorted or a sorted T cell fraction (not recorded which). Source of these receptors: a human donor who was either an allogeneic HSCT recipient or a stem cell or donor lymphocyte infusion donor (not recorded which). It is not recorded whose cells these are; they may come from a transplant donor.

This chain joins TRBV7-2 and TRBJ2-3; D ambiguous. Trimming took 3 bases from V and 0 from J, leaving 7 bases between them. Germline V CDR1 and CDR2: SGHTA, FQGNSA. The CDR3 runs 14 residues. The chain's CDR3 is CASSFRVSTDTQYF. As DNA, the CDR3 is TGTGCCAGCAGCTTCCGGGTTAGCACAGATACGCAGTATTTT.

This clonotype was detected a few times. J is TRBJ1-1 and V is TRBV4-1; 9 bases align to TRBD1. Germline V gives CDR1 MGHRA, CDR2 YSYEKL. The V gene end was trimmed by 1 base and the J gene end by 3 bases; junction bases not matched to a gene: 12. This CDR3 is 18 amino acids long. CDR3 protein: CASSQVEGTGRRHTEAFF. CDR3 sequence (DNA): TGCGCCAGCAGCCAAGTTGAGGGGACAGGGAGAAGGCACACTGAAGCTTTCTTT.

The table lists this clonotype with a few counts. The chain links TRBV5-1 to TRBJ2-7; a weak D match, TRBD2 (6 bases). V was shortened by 4 bases and J by 5 bases, with 19 bases between the two germline ends. Germline V gene sequence: CDR1 SGHRS, CDR2 YFSETQ. CDR3 length equals 15 residues. DNA for the CDR3: TGCGCCAGCAGCCTTCCGGCGGGATCTGGGGACGAGCAGTACTTC. Encoded protein: CASSLPAGSGDEQYF.

This clonotype was counted a few times. The CDR3 reads CASSSGTGEAFF. In DNA, the CDR3 is TGTGCCAGCAGTTCAGGGACAGGAGAAGCTTTCTTT. The chain is built from TRBV12-3 or TRBV12-4 and TRBJ1-1; TRBD1 matches at 8 bases. The V and J ends lost 4 bases and 8 bases, in that order; junction bases with no gene match: 3. The CDR3 runs to 12 residues.

In its sample, this clonotype was seen a few times. The CDR3 loop is CASSQGGAGADTQYF. The CDR3 nucleotides are TGTGCCAGCAGCCAAGGCGGCGCGGGAGCAGATACGCAGTATTTT. This chain links TRBV4-2 with TRBJ2-3, with 7 bases identical to TRBD2. Germline trimming cut 1 base from V and 4 bases from J; bases unmatched to any gene: 5. The CDR3 has 15 residues. The germline gives CDR1 LGHNA, CDR2 YNFKEQ.

This clonotype was counted between two and nine times. V gene TRBV20-1 combines with J gene TRBJ2-1; 10 bases line up with TRBD2. The V and J ends lost 3 bases and 4 bases, in that order; junction bases with no gene match: 3. The germline V gene has CDR1 DFQATT and CDR2 SNEGSKA (reference sequence). The CDR3 extends over 14 amino acids. CDR3 coding DNA: TGCAGTGCTAGGGGACTAGCGCTGTACAATGAGCAGTTCTTC. Translation gives CSARGLALYNEQFF.

This clonotype was seen more than once but under ten times. This chain joins TRBV7-8 and TRBJ2-5, with D perhaps TRBD2 (5 bases). Germline V gene sequence: CDR1 SGHVS, CDR2 FQNEAQ. The CDR3 extends over 16 amino acids. Trimming shortened V by 5 bases and J by 2 bases, and 18 bases separated the two germline ends. CDR3 sequence (DNA): TGTGCCAGCAGCCAAAGGAGGTACTTGGGGCAAGAGACCCAGTACTTC. This encodes CASSQRRYLGQETQYF.

A few counts support this clonotype. The chain recombines TRBV6-5 with TRBJ1-5; D call uncertain. The CDR3 contains 13 residues. Germline lookup yields CDR1 MNHEY and CDR2 SVGAGI. The germline V and J ends were trimmed by 5 bases and 4 bases, with 9 bases remaining between them. The CDR3 DNA is TGTGCCAGCAGTCCTAGAGGAAATCAGCCCCAGCATTTT. Translating it yields CASSPRGNQPQHF.

The chain has TRBV6-6 and TRBJ2-1; 10 positions agree with TRBD1. The CDR3 covers 15 residues. CDR1 is MNHNY and CDR2 is SVGAGI in the germline V gene (reference sequence). The ends lost 6 bases at V and 4 bases at J; junction bases unmatched: 6. The CDR3 spells CASSRQGAAYNEQFF. The DNA for the CDR3 is TGTGCCAGCAGCCGACAGGGGGCCGCATACAATGAGCAGTTCTTC.

The CDR3 region has the DNA TGTGCCAGCAGCTTAGTGGGGATCCTTGGGGATGAAAAACTGTTTTTT. Its translation: CASSLVGILGDEKLFF. The chain recombines TRBV7-9 with TRBJ1-4, with D unclear. This CDR3 is 16 amino acids long. CDR1 and CDR2 (germline): SEHNR, FQNEAQ (reference sequence). The V gene lost 1 base and the J gene lost 6 bases, with 15 bases spanning the gap. Full variable domain (missing parts from reference TRBV7-9 and TRBJ1-4): DTGVSQNPRHKITKRGQNVTFRCDPISEHNRLYWYRQTLGQGPEFLTYFQNEAQLEKSRLLSDRFSAERPKGSFSTLEIQRTEQGDSAMYLCASSLVGILGDEKLFFGSGTQLSVL.

This chain connects TRBV18 to TRBJ1-2; the match to TRBD1 covers 12 bases. The germline CDR1 and CDR2 sequences are KGHSH and LQKENI. CDR3 size: 15 residues. Trimming took 5 bases from V and 3 from J; bases not matched to a gene: 4. In DNA form, the CDR3 reads TGTGCCAGCTCAACAGGGACAGGGGGCGACTATGGCTACACCTTC. It yields the protein CASSTGTGGDYGYTF.

The gene calls are TRBV18 and TRBJ1-5; D uncertain. Trimming removed 4 bases at V and 5 bases at J, with 9 bases between. Germline V gene sequence: CDR1 KGHSH, CDR2 LQKENI. CDR3 length: 13 residues. CDR3 coding DNA: TGTGCCAGCTCACTGCATAGGGATCAGCCCCAGCATTTT. It yields the protein CASSLHRDQPQHF.

The genes are TRBV6-5 and TRBJ2-1; TRBD1 agrees at 7 bases. Losses at the gene ends were 4 bases for V and 7 bases for J; bases not matched to a gene: 7. CDR1 MNHEY and CDR2 SVGAGI come from the germline V gene. The length of the CDR3 is 14 residues. This chain's CDR3 is CASSFKGAYNEQFF. The CDR3 nucleotides read TGTGCCAGCAGTTTTAAGGGGGCATATAATGAGCAGTTCTTC.

This clonotype was counted at least ten times. This chain joins TRBV7-2 and TRBJ1-2, with D perhaps matching TRBD1 (5 bases). Between the trimmed V and J ends, which lost 3 bases and 0 bases, there was a span of 17 bases. Germline V gene sequence: CDR1 SGHTA, CDR2 FQGNSA. This CDR3 is built from 17 residues. CDR3 sequence (DNA): TGTGCCAGCAGCTTGTTCACCGCACAGGCATCTAACTATGGCTACACCTTC. The encoded protein is CASSLFTAQASNYGYTF.

This chain links TRBV6-5 with TRBJ1-5; D unresolved. Looked up from germline, CDR1 is MNHEY and CDR2 is SVGAGI. The CDR3 spans 14 residues. V was clipped by 2 bases and J by 7 bases, with 12 bases between them. The CDR3 bases are TGTGCCAGCAGTTACACCAATTTGGGACAGCCCCAGCATTTT. Protein product: CASSYTNLGQPQHF.

This clonotype was seen a handful of times. The chain is built from TRBV7-9 and TRBJ1-1, with TRBD1 matching over 7 bases. The CDR3 is made up of 14 amino acids. CDR1 and CDR2 (germline): SEHNR, FQNEAQ (reference sequence). Germline trimming cut 5 bases from V and 4 bases from J; bases unmatched to any gene: 7. In DNA form, the CDR3 reads TGTGCCAGCAGCCCGAGGGGGCCTAGCACTGAAGCTTTCTTT. This gives the protein CASSPRGPSTEAFF.

This clonotype was counted a single time. CDR3 amino acids: CASSFLPAGGPNGELFF. The DNA for the CDR3 is TGTGCCAGCTCATTCCTCCCCGCGGGAGGGCCTAACGGGGAGCTGTTTTTT. J is TRBJ2-2 and V is TRBV18; TRBD2 matches at 9 bases. V shed 5 bases, J shed 7 bases, and the junction held 14 bases outside the gene matches. Germline CDR1 is KGHSH and CDR2 is LQKENI. CDR3 length equals 17 residues.

This clonotype was found a few times. The CDR3 nucleotides read TGCAGCGTATCCCGTGGGGGCACTGAAGCTTTCTTT. This gives the protein CSVSRGGTEAFF. The chain has TRBV29-1 and TRBJ1-1, with D tentatively TRBD1 (5 bases). The germline CDR1 and CDR2 sequences are SQVTM and ANQGSEA. Trimming pared 6 bases from V and 4 bases from J, leaving 12 bases between. CDR3 length: 12 residues.

The rearrangement uses TRBV7-6 and TRBJ2-2; 7 positions match TRBD1. Germline trimming cut 5 bases from V and 0 bases from J; bases unmatched to any gene: 6. The CDR3 spans 16 residues. Germline V gene sequence: CDR1 SGHVS, CDR2 FNYEAQ. The CDR3 bases are TGTGCCAGCAGCCGCACCAGGGGGACGAACACCGGGGAGCTGTTTTTT. It encodes CASSRTRGTNTGELFF.

This clonotype was observed once. The chain uses TRBV11-1 and TRBJ2-4, with 7 bases matching TRBD1. In germline, CDR1 is SGHAT, CDR2 FQDESV (reference sequence). This CDR3 is 15 amino acids long. V trimming: 4 bases; J trimming: 0 bases; junction bases outside the gene matches: 3. CDR3 sequence (DNA): TGTGCCAGCAGCTCCAGGGGGTCAGCCAAAAACATTCAGTACTTC. It encodes CASSSRGSAKNIQYF.

This rearrangement joins TRBV20-1 to TRBJ1-6, with D possibly TRBD1 on 5 matching bases. This CDR3 region has 15 residues. CDR1 DFQATT and CDR2 SNEGSKA come from the germline V gene (reference sequence). V lost 5 bases to trimming and J lost 5 bases, with 16 bases between them. CDR3 sequence (DNA): TGCAGTGCTTTGGAGGGAACAGGAAATAATTCACCCCTCCACTTT. Translated: CSALEGTGNNSPLHF.

The sample holds a few counts of this clonotype. The chain links TRBV4-2 to TRBJ1-2; D unclear. V dropped 1 base and J dropped 10 bases, with 19 bases sitting between them. The CDR3 extends over 15 amino acids. Per germline, CDR1 LGHNA and CDR2 YNFKEQ. The CDR3 here is CASSQVGAVLVTYTF. Here the CDR3 DNA reads TGTGCCAGCAGCCAAGTGGGTGCAGTCCTAGTTACCTACACCTTC.